Below, one T cell receptor beta chain is given with its context. Its antigen is unknown. The data belong to a study of beta chain features in type 1 diabetes. Study results and limitations: Within each of all four CD4+ subsets, Type 1 diabetes patients had TCRB CDR3s that were moderately but significantly shorter.

Trimming took 3 bases from V and 1 from J; bases not matched to a gene: 2. Germline values: CDR1 SGHRS, CDR2 YFSETQ. The CDR3 covers 14 residues. The investigators reverse transcribed all of the isolated RNA, so they sequenced expressed TCRB transcripts. For naive, central memory and regulatory T cell samples, reads averaged approximately 3.6 million. This table comes from immunoSEQ multiplex PCR, and its TCRdb copy is limited to in-frame clones, with some not included. The sample holds under 150,000 clones, approximately 9% seen once. The receptor's source is a man aged 25 to 40 with type 1 diabetes. Sequenced input: central memory CD4+ T cells from blood. The chain joins TRBV5-1 to TRBJ2-3; 7 nucleotides line up with TRBD1. CDR3 in amino acids: CASSYGQGTDTQYF. The CDR3, as DNA: TGCGCCAGCAGCTATGGACAGGGCACAGATACGCAGTATTTT.